Sequencing of this T cell receptor (beta chain) was carried out in a study of blood T cell repertoires in COVID-19. The CDR3 loop spans 14 amino acids. With V trimmed by 6 bases and J by 7 bases, 4 bases remained unmatched. The V gene's germline CDR1 is LGHNA and CDR2 YNFKEQ. Clones were sequenced by immunoSEQ multiplex PCR, and TCRdb holds only the in-frame ones, with some missing. The data show approximately 250,000 clones, just under 85% seen once. The sample comprised peripheral blood. The chain links TRBV4-2 to TRBJ1-4; TRBD1 matches 11 bases. The sequence derives from a man aged 50-59 years with acute or convalescent COVID-19. The CDR3 region is CASSGDRGIEKLFF. CDR3 in DNA: TGTGCCAGCAGTGGGGACAGGGGGATTGAAAAACTGTTTTTT.